A selection of T cell receptor beta chains follows, all from one sample in a study of metastatic and nonmetastatic thyroid tumors. With MiXCR, TCRdb reprocessed the PCR reads. The sample yields about 70,000 clones, roughly 18% seen once. Sequenced: blood. These receptors came from a female donor with papillary thyroid cancer or a benign thyroid nodule (not recorded which). Some clones in this sample may be carry-over from other donors' samples. The CDR3 runs from the conserved cysteine through the conserved F or W. Each record gives: J gene, V gene, clone size, CDR3 protein. Clone size, where shown, is once, few, many, or a class for clones that have expanded.

TRBJ1-2 | TRBV2 | many | CASSFRESGYTF
TRBJ1-1 | TRBV28 | - | CASSLPHRRTEAFF
TRBJ1-3 | TRBV30 | many | CAAQGSRNTIYF
TRBJ2-2 | TRBV18 | many | CASSPLPAGGVNTGELFF
TRBJ2-1 | TRBV5-1 | many | CASSWTSGGGNEQFF
TRBJ2-7 | TRBV2 | many | CASSEQGHDLGEQYF
TRBJ1-2 | TRBV3-1 | - | CASSQGTEGYTF
TRBJ2-1 | TRBV5-1 | many | CASSLGGGLVSYNEQFF
TRBJ1-2 | TRBV11-2 | many | CASSSAIDRGYGYTF
TRBJ1-2 | TRBV6-1 | many | CASTDGGYGYTF
TRBJ2-2 | TRBV19 | - | CASAPGLAGGELFF
TRBJ2-1 | TRBV10-3 | few | CAISRPPGTSGINEQFF
TRBJ1-6 | TRBV12-3/TRBV12-4 | few | CASSRSLGAYNSPLHF
TRBJ1-1 | TRBV7-9 | many | CTSSSDGVAEAFF
TRBJ1-1 | TRBV12-3/TRBV12-4 | many | CASSLGDRGAFF
TRBJ2-3 | TRBV3-1 | many | CASSQDLAGPPDTQYF
TRBJ2-7 | TRBV19 | few | CASSKAQQVHEQYF
TRBJ1-5 | TRBV19 | many | CASRGGAGDGNQPQHF
TRBJ2-5 | TRBV28 | - | CASSSPMGSETQYF
TRBJ1-5 | TRBV30 | - | CACSNYFLNNSNQPQHF
TRBJ1-2 | TRBV19 | many | CASSDRESGSYGYTF
TRBJ2-5 | TRBV2 | many | CASSEAIWGTESETQYF
TRBJ1-2 | TRBV6-2/TRBV6-3 | many | CASSYSGPTAYGYTF
TRBJ1-5 | TRBV6-1 | - | CASSPLSNQPQHF
TRBJ1-5 | TRBV3-1 | many | CASSQTGVHNQPQHF
TRBJ1-3 | TRBV12-3/TRBV12-4 | - | CASRDSSGNTIYF
TRBJ2-7 | TRBV28 | many | CASTVGQGPLGEQYF
TRBJ2-7 | TRBV7-9 | many | CAVQRDSLGEQYF
TRBJ1-6 | TRBV7-2 | few | CASSLFGGTNSPLHF
TRBJ1-1 | TRBV28 | many | CASSLGQMNTEAFF
TRBJ2-2 | TRBV9 | - | CASSVVQGGSGELFF
TRBJ2-7 | TRBV18 | many | CASSPRSGASYEQYF
TRBJ1-1 | TRBV30 | - | CAWSVRMLAFF
TRBJ2-2 | TRBV6-1 | many | CASSSRSAGELFF
TRBJ1-2 | TRBV5-1 | many | CASSLGTGNAGYTF
TRBJ2-7 | TRBV30 | many | CAWRVAGGPEEQYF
TRBJ1-5 | TRBV24-1 | - | CATSDSGSGDQPQHF
TRBJ1-6 | TRBV10-3 | many | CAISEADRVNSPLHF
TRBJ2-5 | TRBV6-1 | - | CASSTAEGRETQYF
TRBJ1-6 | TRBV27 | many | CASSSTPPETPLHF
TRBJ1-5 | TRBV6-1 | many | CASTLHAGSLRPQHF
TRBJ2-7 | TRBV19 | many | CASSPGIYYEQYF
TRBJ1-1 | TRBV6-4 | many | CASRKQGPMNTEAFF
TRBJ2-1 | TRBV4-1 | many | CASSQDSGSSYNEQFF
TRBJ2-7 | TRBV11-3 | many | CASSLGLAGVYYEQYF
TRBJ2-3 | TRBV6-1 | many | CASSEYWQVTDTQYF
TRBJ2-3 | TRBV10-2 | many | CASWRAGSTDTQYF
TRBJ1-2 | TRBV6-1 | many | CASSSTTGFYGYTF
TRBJ2-5 | TRBV15 | - | CATSSSWGARETQYF
TRBJ2-5 | TRBV10-3 | many | CAISESLGAQETQYF
TRBJ2-5 | TRBV12-3/TRBV12-4 | - | CASSLSFLAGETQYF
TRBJ2-7 | TRBV30 | - | CASWDRSNYEQYF
TRBJ1-1 | TRBV12-5 | many | CASGLAPQGKEAFF
TRBJ2-7 | TRBV6-1 | - | CARNKQGSHEQYF
TRBJ1-1 | TRBV5-1 | - | CASSPGGTGAHTEAFF
TRBJ2-1 | TRBV6-1 | few | CASDFYSEQFF
TRBJ2-1 | TRBV27 | - | CASSYPPGTSRHNEQFF
TRBJ2-7 | TRBV5-4 | many | CASSLYAALGEQYF
TRBJ2-1 | TRBV2 | many | CASSEGAGHDEQFF
TRBJ1-5 | TRBV20-1 | many | CSAASPGYQPQHF